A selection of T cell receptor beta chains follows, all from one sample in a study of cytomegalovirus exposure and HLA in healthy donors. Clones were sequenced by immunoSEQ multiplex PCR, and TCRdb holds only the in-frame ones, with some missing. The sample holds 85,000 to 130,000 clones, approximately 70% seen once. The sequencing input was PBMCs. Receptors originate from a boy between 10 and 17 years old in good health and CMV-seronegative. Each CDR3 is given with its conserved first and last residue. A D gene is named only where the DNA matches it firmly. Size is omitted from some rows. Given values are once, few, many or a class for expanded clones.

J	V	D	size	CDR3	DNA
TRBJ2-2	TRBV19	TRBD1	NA	CASSDRGQNTGELFF	TGTGCCAGTAGTGACAGGGGGCAGAACACCGGGGAGCTGTTTTTT
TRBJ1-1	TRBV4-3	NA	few	CASSQVDTGEAEAFF	TGCGCCAGCAGCCAAGTAGATACGGGGGAAGCTGAAGCTTTCTTT
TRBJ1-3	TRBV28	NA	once	CASSFPGIGNTIYF	TGTGCCAGCAGTTTCCCGGGAATTGGAAACACCATATATTTT
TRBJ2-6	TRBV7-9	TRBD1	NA	CASTRGLGSSGANVLTF	TGTGCCAGCACCAGGGGGTTGGGGAGTTCTGGGGCCAACGTCCTGACTTTC
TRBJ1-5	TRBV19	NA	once	CASSIRQGSQPQHF	TGTGCCAGTAGTATTCGGCAGGGTTCACAGCCCCAGCATTTT
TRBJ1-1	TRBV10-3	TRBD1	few	CAIEQGGLNTEAFF	TGTGCCATCGAACAGGGGGGACTGAACACTGAAGCTTTCTTT
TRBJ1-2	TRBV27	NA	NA	CASRSRVDYGYTF	TGTGCCAGCCGAAGCAGGGTTGACTATGGCTACACCTTC
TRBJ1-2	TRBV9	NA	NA	CASSGAWDYGYTF	TGTGCCAGCAGCGGAGCGTGGGACTATGGCTACACCTTC
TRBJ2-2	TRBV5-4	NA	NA	CASSLGGHTGELFF	TGTGCCAGCAGCTTGGGGGGGCACACCGGGGAGCTGTTTTTT
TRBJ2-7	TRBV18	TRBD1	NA	CASSPGQVNEQYF	TGTGCCAGCTCACCGGGACAGGTGAACGAGCAGTACTTC
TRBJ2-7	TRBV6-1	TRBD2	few	CASSRIKGGNYEQYF	TGTGCCAGCAGTCGAATTAAGGGAGGGAACTACGAGCAGTACTTC
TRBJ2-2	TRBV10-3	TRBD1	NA	CAISEVSGGTGELFF	TGTGCCATCAGTGAAGTGTCAGGGGGCACCGGGGAGCTGTTTTTT
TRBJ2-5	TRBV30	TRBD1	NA	CAWGYTGGGKTQYF	TGTGCCTGGGGTTATACAGGGGGCGGGAAGACCCAGTACTTC
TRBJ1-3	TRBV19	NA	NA	CASSIWSSGNTIYF	TGTGCCAGTAGTATTTGGAGCTCTGGAAACACCATATATTTT
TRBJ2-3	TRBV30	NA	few	CAWSPRSRTDTQYF	TGTGCCTGGAGCCCTCGGAGTCGCACAGATACGCAGTATTTT
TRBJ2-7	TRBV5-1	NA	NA	CASSLNAGAFYEQYF	TGCGCCAGCAGCTTGAATGCAGGGGCCTTCTACGAGCAGTACTTC
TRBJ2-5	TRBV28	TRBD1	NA	CASSSTGGRETQYF	TGTGCCAGCAGTTCAACAGGGGGCCGGGAGACCCAGTACTTC
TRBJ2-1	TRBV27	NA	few	CASSLRQASARPDEQFF	TGTGCCAGCAGTTTACGACAGGCGAGTGCAAGACCCGATGAGCAGTTCTTC
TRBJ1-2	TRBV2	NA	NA	CASKPSGGYTF	TGTGCCAGCAAACCATCGGGAGGCTACACCTTC